This is a list of T cell receptor beta chains from one sample in a study of vaccination and CD4 T cells after COVID-19. MiXCR, applied by TCRdb to the PCR reads, yields one record per CDR3 protein. The sample has some 19,000 distinct CDR3 sequences, approximately 40% seen once. Their specific antigens are unknown. The sequenced sample was cultured CD4+ T cells from blood. These receptors all come from a human donor with COVID-19. CDR3s include the opening cysteine and the closing phenylalanine or tryptophan. A D gene is named only where the DNA matches it firmly. Expanded clones get a size class; other rows say once, few or many, or leave the size out.

clone size: NA
V gene: TRBV28
D gene: NA
J gene: TRBJ1-6
CDR3 protein: CASSLAVRSPILSLHF
CDR3 DNA: TGTGCCAGCAGTTTAGCCGTACGATCACCCATTTTGTCCCTCCACTTT

clone size: medium-sized
V gene: TRBV15
D gene: TRBD1
J gene: TRBJ1-5
CDR3 protein: CATSGGKQGAGQPQHF
CDR3 DNA: TGTGCCACCAGCGGGGGCAAACAGGGGGCAGGTCAGCCCCAGCATTTT

clone size: NA
V gene: TRBV12-3/TRBV12-4
D gene: NA
J gene: TRBJ2-7
CDR3 protein: CASSLRHEQYF
CDR3 DNA: TGTGCCAGCAGCCTACGCCACGAGCAGTACTTC

clone size: NA
V gene: TRBV5-3
D gene: TRBD1
J gene: TRBJ1-2
CDR3 protein: CASSPTRTGVPNYDGYTF
CDR3 DNA: TGTGCCAGCAGCCCCACCCGGACAGGGGTCCCTAACTATGATGGCTACACCTTC

clone size: few
V gene: TRBV7-8
D gene: TRBD1
J gene: TRBJ1-1
CDR3 protein: CASSSLLQGATEAFF
CDR3 DNA: TGTGCCAGCAGCTCACTCTTACAGGGGGCCACTGAAGCTTTCTTT

clone size: NA
V gene: TRBV1
D gene: NA
J gene: TRBJ2-3
CDR3 protein: CTSSQRGGKSTDTQYF
CDR3 DNA: TGCACCAGCAGCCAGAGGGGGGGCAAAAGCACAGATACGCAGTATTTT

clone size: few
V gene: TRBV23-1
D gene: TRBD1
J gene: TRBJ1-3
CDR3 protein: CASSPRGPGNTIYF
CDR3 DNA: TGCGCCAGCAGTCCCAGGGGGCCCGGAAACACCATATATTTT

clone size: NA
V gene: TRBV20-1
D gene: NA
J gene: TRBJ1-5
CDR3 protein: CSETGDQPQHF
CDR3 DNA: TGCAGTGAGACAGGAGATCAGCCCCAGCATTTT

clone size: NA
V gene: TRBV6-1
D gene: NA
J gene: TRBJ1-6
CDR3 protein: CASSEARSPLHF
CDR3 DNA: TGTGCCAGCAGTGAAGCAAGGTCACCCCTCCACTTT

clone size: NA
V gene: TRBV6-5
D gene: NA
J gene: TRBJ2-3
CDR3 protein: CASSYVSPGILTDTQYF
CDR3 DNA: TGTGCCAGCAGTTACGTCTCGCCGGGGATTCTCACAGATACGCAGTATTTT

clone size: NA
V gene: TRBV6-1
D gene: TRBD1
J gene: TRBJ1-2
CDR3 protein: CASSQADRVYGYTF
CDR3 DNA: TGTGCCAGCAGTCAGGCCGACAGGGTATATGGCTACACCTTC

clone size: NA
V gene: TRBV11-2
D gene: NA
J gene: TRBJ1-5
CDR3 protein: CASSPGQYSNQPQHF
CDR3 DNA: TGTGCCAGCAGCCCTGGACAATATAGCAATCAGCCCCAGCATTTT

clone size: NA
V gene: TRBV12-3/TRBV12-4
D gene: TRBD2
J gene: TRBJ2-1
CDR3 protein: CASSPPRASGGDNEQFF
CDR3 DNA: TGTGCCAGCAGCCCCCCGAGGGCTAGCGGGGGGGACAATGAGCAGTTCTTC

clone size: few
V gene: TRBV6-2/TRBV6-3
D gene: NA
J gene: TRBJ1-1
CDR3 protein: CASSSPPNTEAFF
CDR3 DNA: TGTGCCAGCAGTTCACCTCCGAACACTGAAGCTTTCTTT

clone size: NA
V gene: TRBV5-8
D gene: NA
J gene: TRBJ1-2
CDR3 protein: CASSTILLTGFNYGHTF
CDR3 DNA: TGTGCCAGCAGCACTATCCTATTGACAGGTTTTAACTATGGCCACACCTTC

clone size: NA
V gene: TRBV19
D gene: NA
J gene: TRBJ1-2
CDR3 protein: CASSDRLANYGYTF
CDR3 DNA: TGTGCCAGTAGTGACAGGTTAGCTAACTATGGCTACACCTTC

clone size: few
V gene: TRBV10-3
D gene: TRBD1
J gene: TRBJ1-1
CDR3 protein: CAISADRGRNTEAFF
CDR3 DNA: TGTGCCATCAGCGCCGACAGGGGGAGGAACACTGAAGCTTTCTTT

clone size: NA
V gene: TRBV27
D gene: NA
J gene: TRBJ2-5
CDR3 protein: CASSFYRTGKKETQYF
CDR3 DNA: TGTGCCAGCAGTTTTTATAGGACTGGAAAAAAAGAGACCCAGTACTTC

clone size: NA
V gene: TRBV7-9
D gene: NA
J gene: TRBJ2-3
CDR3 protein: CASTLTEGRYF
CDR3 DNA: TGTGCCAGCACCTTGACAGAGGGGCGGTATTTT

clone size: few
V gene: TRBV7-2
D gene: TRBD1
J gene: TRBJ1-6
CDR3 protein: CASSPRTGVGSPLHF
CDR3 DNA: TGTGCCAGCAGCCCCCGGACAGGTGTGGGATCACCCCTCCACTTT

clone size: few
V gene: TRBV6-1
D gene: NA
J gene: TRBJ2-6
CDR3 protein: CASSEAGTGANVLTF
CDR3 DNA: TGTGCCAGCAGTGAAGCAGGGACTGGGGCCAACGTCCTGACTTTC

clone size: NA
V gene: TRBV6-7
D gene: NA
J gene: TRBJ2-6
CDR3 protein: CASSYRRLRSGANVLTF
CDR3 DNA: TGTGCCAGCAGTTACAGACGGTTGCGCTCTGGGGCCAACGTCCTGACTTTC

clone size: few
V gene: TRBV27
D gene: NA
J gene: TRBJ1-5
CDR3 protein: CASSLLGPNQPQHF
CDR3 DNA: TGTGCCAGCAGTTTATTGGGGCCCAATCAGCCCCAGCATTTT

clone size: few
V gene: TRBV12-3/TRBV12-4
D gene: NA
J gene: TRBJ2-3
CDR3 protein: CASRKEQGADTQYF
CDR3 DNA: TGTGCCAGCAGAAAGGAACAGGGCGCAGATACGCAGTATTTT

clone size: NA
V gene: TRBV6-5
D gene: NA
J gene: TRBJ2-7
CDR3 protein: CASSYRQDEQYF
CDR3 DNA: TGTGCCAGCAGTTACAGACAGGACGAGCAGTACTTC

clone size: few
V gene: TRBV19
D gene: TRBD1
J gene: TRBJ1-1
CDR3 protein: CASSTWTGGNTEAFF
CDR3 DNA: TGTGCCAGTAGTACATGGACAGGGGGGAACACTGAAGCTTTCTTT

clone size: few
V gene: TRBV20-1
D gene: TRBD1
J gene: TRBJ1-3
CDR3 protein: CSAPGQNSGNTIYF
CDR3 DNA: TGCAGTGCGCCGGGACAGAATTCTGGAAACACCATATATTTT

clone size: NA
V gene: TRBV4-1
D gene: TRBD2
J gene: TRBJ2-1
CDR3 protein: CASSQERGSNNEQFF
CDR3 DNA: TGCGCCAGCAGCCAAGAGCGGGGGAGTAACAATGAGCAGTTCTTC

clone size: NA
V gene: TRBV6-5
D gene: NA
J gene: TRBJ1-6
CDR3 protein: CASSYYGSASSPLHF
CDR3 DNA: TGTGCCAGCAGTTACTATGGCAGCGCGTCTTCACCCCTCCACTTT

clone size: NA
V gene: TRBV6-1
D gene: NA
J gene: TRBJ1-3
CDR3 protein: CASRTRGGSGNTIYF
CDR3 DNA: TGTGCCAGCAGAACCCGGGGGGGGTCCGGAAACACCATATATTTT

clone size: few
V gene: TRBV10-3
D gene: NA
J gene: TRBJ1-1
CDR3 protein: CAISRDLGNTEAFF
CDR3 DNA: TGTGCCATCAGCCGGGACCTGGGAAACACTGAAGCTTTCTTT

clone size: once
V gene: TRBV7-2
D gene: TRBD1
J gene: TRBJ2-7
CDR3 protein: CASRRDREDSYEQYF
CDR3 DNA: TGTGCCAGCAGAAGGGACAGGGAGGACTCCTACGAGCAGTACTTC

clone size: few
V gene: TRBV10-3
D gene: NA
J gene: TRBJ2-6
CDR3 protein: CAISGAGGLSGANVLTF
CDR3 DNA: TGTGCCATCAGTGGGGCAGGGGGGCTCTCTGGGGCCAACGTCCTGACTTTC

clone size: NA
V gene: TRBV20-1
D gene: TRBD1
J gene: TRBJ2-2
CDR3 protein: CSATRQGDTGELFF
CDR3 DNA: TGCAGTGCAACGAGACAGGGGGACACCGGGGAGCTGTTTTTT

clone size: NA
V gene: TRBV28
D gene: NA
J gene: TRBJ1-4
CDR3 protein: CASSLSQTVIGKLFF
CDR3 DNA: TGTGCCAGCAGTTTATCCCAGACGGTGATCGGGAAACTGTTTTTT

clone size: NA
V gene: TRBV6-1
D gene: TRBD2
J gene: TRBJ2-1
CDR3 protein: CASNRTSGGAVGYEQFF
CDR3 DNA: TGTGCCAGCAATCGGACTAGCGGGGGGGCCGTTGGATATGAGCAGTTCTTC

clone size: NA
V gene: TRBV9
D gene: TRBD2
J gene: TRBJ2-1
CDR3 protein: CASSVAPTSGGNEQFF
CDR3 DNA: TGTGCCAGCAGCGTAGCTCCTACTAGCGGGGGGAATGAGCAGTTCTTC